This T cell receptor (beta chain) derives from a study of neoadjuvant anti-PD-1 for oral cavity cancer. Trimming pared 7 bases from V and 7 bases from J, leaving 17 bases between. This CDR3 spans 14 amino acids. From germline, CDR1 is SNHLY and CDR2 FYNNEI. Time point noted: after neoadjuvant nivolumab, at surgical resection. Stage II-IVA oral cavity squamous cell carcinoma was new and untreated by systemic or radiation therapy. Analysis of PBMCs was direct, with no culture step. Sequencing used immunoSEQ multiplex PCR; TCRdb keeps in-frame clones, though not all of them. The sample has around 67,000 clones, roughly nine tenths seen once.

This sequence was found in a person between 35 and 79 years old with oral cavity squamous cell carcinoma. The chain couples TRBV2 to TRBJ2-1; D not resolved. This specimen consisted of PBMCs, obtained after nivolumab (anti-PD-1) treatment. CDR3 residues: CASTRMLSVNEQFF. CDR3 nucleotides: TGTGCCAGCACAAGGATGCTCTCCGTGAATGAGCAGTTCTTC.